This T cell receptor beta chain appears in the sequencing data of a study of T-cell memory formation after mild COVID-19. This clonotype has a handful of counts. TCRdb re-called the 5' RACE reads with MiXCR, one entry per CDR3 protein. The sample holds roughly 280,000 distinct CDR3 sequences, around 15% seen once. The CDR3 spans 17 residues. V was shortened by 0 bases and J by 0 bases, with 11 bases between the two germline ends. The V gene's germline CDR1 is LGHNA and CDR2 YSLEER. The chain uses TRBV4-3 and TRBJ1-4; D is unclear. The sequence derives from a young man who had mild COVID-19 (a few samples of this study predate the infection). Cell type and time point are not known. Sequencing was done on a sample of PBMCs or a T cell subset sorted from them (not recorded which). The CDR3 loop is CASSQDSGVSTNEKLFF. In nucleotides, the CDR3 is TGCGCCAGCAGCCAAGATTCAGGCGTCTCAACTAATGAAAAACTGTTTTTT.